This T cell receptor (beta chain) appears in the sequencing data of a study of T cell responses to AZD1222 COVID-19 vaccine. The CDR3 sequence is 14 residues long. Germline-derived CDR1 and CDR2 are SGHRS and YFSETQ. The V and J ends lost 2 bases and 0 bases respectively, with 8 bases between them. Sequenced by immunoSEQ multiplex PCR; TCRdb stores in-frame clones only, minus some. The data hold 100,000 to 150,000 clones, with roughly 93% observed a single time. The sequences come from peripheral blood, collected on day 0 of AZD1222 vaccination. The source is an adult in good health. The chain has TRBV5-1 and TRBJ1-1; D is unresolved. In DNA, the CDR3 is TGCGCCAGCAGCTTTGAGGGCTTGAACACTGAAGCTTTCTTT. It encodes CASSFEGLNTEAFF.